Listed here are 27 T cell receptor beta chains from one sample, sequenced in a study of T cells after somatic rescue of genetic block. Libraries were prepared by immunoSEQ multiplex PCR; TCRdb keeps only in-frame clonotypes and omits some of them. The sample has approximately 14,000 clones, 60% to 75% seen once. Material for sequencing was peripheral blood mononuclear cells (PBMCs). The source of these receptors is a man aged 18-30 years.

The V gene is TRBV28, the J gene TRBJ1-2, with TRBD1 identical over 9 bases. V lost 8 bases to trimming and J lost 2 bases; unmatched junction nucleotides: 6. CDR3 length equals 14 residues. From germline, CDR1 is MDHEN and CDR2 SYDVKM. The CDR3 DNA sequence: TGTGCCAGCTTGGTACAGGGGGCGAACTATGGCTACACCTTC. This codes for CASLVQGANYGYTF.

This rearrangement joins TRBV5-1 to TRBJ1-4, with D perhaps matching TRBD1 (6 bases). This CDR3 has 14 residues. V was shortened by 4 bases and J by 8 bases, with 15 bases between the two germline ends. Germline V lookup: CDR1 SGHRS, CDR2 YFSETQ. CDR3 sequence (DNA): TGCGCCAGCAGCGTGGGACACCGTGACGAAAAACTGTTTTTT. Its translation: CASSVGHRDEKLFF.

The V and J genes are TRBV28 and TRBJ1-5; D not resolved. CDR1 and CDR2 (germline): MDHEN, SYDVKM. V lost 1 base to trimming and J lost 5 bases, with 9 bases between them. CDR3 length: 14 residues. The chain's CDR3 is CASSLYTAYQPQHF. The CDR3 DNA follows: TGTGCCAGCAGTTTATATACCGCTTATCAGCCCCAGCATTTT.

The gene calls are TRBV5-3 and TRBJ2-7; TRBD2 matches at 10 bases. TRBV5-3 has ORF status, its function being uncertain. The length of the CDR3 is 16 residues. Germline trimming cut 0 bases from V and 2 bases from J; bases unmatched to any gene: 5. CDR3 loop: CARSLELAGRPYEQYF. CDR3 in DNA: TGTGCCAGAAGCTTGGAACTAGCGGGAAGGCCCTACGAGCAGTACTTC.

This chain connects TRBV6-1 to TRBJ1-2, with D possibly being TRBD1 (6 bases). The CDR3 covers 12 residues. Per the germline V gene, CDR1 is MNHNS and CDR2 is SASEGT. V gave up 8 bases and J gave up 8 bases, with 15 bases separating them. The CDR3 reads CASRTGKDGYTF. The CDR3 DNA is TGTGCCAGCCGAACAGGGAAGGACGGCTACACCTTC.

The V and J genes are TRBV19 and TRBJ2-2; no firm D call. V was clipped by 5 bases and J by 4 bases, with 14 bases between them. The CDR3 is made up of 15 amino acids. The germline V gene encodes CDR1 LNHDA and CDR2 SQIVND (reference sequence). Here the CDR3 reads CASSPSATPTGELFF. The CDR3 coding sequence is TGTGCCAGTAGTCCTTCGGCGACACCCACCGGGGAGCTGTTTTTT. Complete variable domain (other parts from reference TRBV19 and TRBJ2-2): DGGITQSPKYLFRKEGQNVTLSCEQNLNHDAMYWYRQDPGQGLRLIYYSQIVNDFQKGDIAEGYSVSREKKESFPLTVTSAQKNPTAFYLCASSPSATPTGELFFGEGSRLTVL.

This clone was counted only a few times. The genes are TRBV4-1 and TRBJ1-2, with 8 bases aligning to TRBD1. The ends lost 3 bases at V and 12 bases at J; junction bases unmatched: 15. CDR3 length: 15 residues. Germline CDR1 reads MGHRA; CDR2 reads YSYEKL. DNA of the CDR3: TGCGCCAGCAGCCACATTCATAGGTCAGGGGGCGCGGACACCTTC. Translated: CASSHIHRSGGADTF.

This rearrangement joins TRBV5-1 to TRBJ2-7; D gene uncertain. CDR3 length: 13 residues. Germline CDR1 reads SGHRS; CDR2 reads YFSETQ. The V and J ends lost 0 bases and 3 bases respectively, with 7 bases between them. Here the CDR3 reads CASSLAPNYEQYF. In DNA, the CDR3 is TGCGCCAGCAGCTTGGCCCCCAACTACGAGCAGTACTTC.

This chain joins TRBV18 and TRBJ2-2, with 11 bases aligning to TRBD1. CDR1 and CDR2 from the germline V gene are KGHSH and LQKENI. CDR3 size: 16 residues. J lost 4 bases, V lost 4 bases, and 5 bases had no gene match. The CDR3 loop reads CASSLTGTGGTGELFF. CDR3 nucleotides: TGTGCCAGCTCACTCACCGGGACAGGGGGCACCGGGGAGCTGTTTTTT.

This clone is deemed medium-sized. The V call is TRBV15, the J call TRBJ2-5; TRBD1 matches at 7 bases. Germline V gene data show CDR1 as LNHNV and CDR2 as YYDKDF (reference sequence). After removal of 3 bases from V and 5 bases from J, the junction contained 3 bases not matched to a gene. This CDR3 is 13 amino acids long. Here the CDR3 reads CATSRDRRETQYF. CDR3 bases: TGTGCCACCAGCAGGGACAGGCGGGAGACCCAGTACTTC.

The chain employs TRBV10-3 and TRBJ1-3, with D possibly TRBD1 on 5 matching bases. CDR1 is ENHRY, CDR2 SYGVKD, per germline. V shed 10 bases and J shed 3 bases, with 16 bases lying between them. The CDR3 has 14 residues. The CDR3: CATRRVGDGNTIYF. The CDR3 coding sequence is TGTGCCACGAGGCGGGTAGGGGATGGAAACACCATATATTTT.

This rearrangement joins TRBV7-9 to TRBJ2-5, with TRBD1 identical over 10 bases. This CDR3 comprises 16 residues. The V gene end was trimmed by 5 bases and the J gene end by 4 bases; junction bases not matched to a gene: 10. Per germline, CDR1 SEHNR and CDR2 FQNEAQ (reference sequence). The CDR3 loop reads CASSPTGGGGRETQYF. The CDR3 DNA sequence: TGTGCCAGCAGCCCGACAGGGGGCGGAGGTAGAGAGACCCAGTACTTC.

This chain joins TRBV21-1 and TRBJ2-5; TRBD2, the D gene given by the table, was not confirmed from the DNA. TRBV21-1 is noted as a pseudogene. The CDR3 is 14 amino acids. The CDR3 region is CASSKVEGLETQYF. In nucleotides, the CDR3 is TGTGCCAGCAGCAAAGTGGAGGGCCTGGAGACCCAGTACTTC.

This chain joins TRBV19 and TRBJ1-1; D remains unclear. The CDR3 has 14 amino acids. Trimming left V 3 bases short and J 1 base short, with 9 bases between. Germline V CDR1 and CDR2: LNHDA, SQIVND (reference sequence). CDR3 sequence (DNA): TGTGCCAGTAGTATTGCTAGAGCGAACACTGAAGCTTTCTTT. This sequence encodes CASSIARANTEAFF.

The rearrangement joins TRBV7-4 to TRBJ2-3; 8 bases map to TRBD2. With 0 bases clipped from V and 2 bases from J, the junction kept 4 bases outside the gene matches. There are 16 residues in the CDR3. Germline CDR1 SGHVT, CDR2 SQSDAQ. The CDR3 sequence: CASSLAGLVFTDTQYF. The CDR3 DNA reads TGTGCCAGCAGCTTAGCGGGACTAGTCTTCACAGATACGCAGTATTTT.

The chain combines TRBV6-4 with TRBJ2-1; D is unclear. Per germline, CDR1 MRHNA and CDR2 SNTAGT. The V gene lost 6 bases and the J gene lost 0 bases, with 15 bases spanning the gap. The CDR3 consists of 16 residues. The chain's CDR3 is CASSQQGPTSYNEQFF. CDR3 nucleotides: TGTGCCAGCAGCCAACAAGGGCCAACCTCCTACAATGAGCAGTTCTTC.

The chain uses TRBV6-5 and TRBJ2-4, with 8 bases lining up with TRBD1. The germline gives CDR1 MNHEY, CDR2 SVGAGI. The CDR3 has 15 amino acids. After removal of 4 bases from V and 4 bases from J, the junction contained 6 bases not matched to a gene. CDR3 sequence reads: CASSSTGTGKNIQYF. The CDR3 nucleotides are TGTGCCAGCAGTTCCACCGGGACAGGAAAAAACATTCAGTACTTC.

This clone is deemed medium-sized. This sequence joins TRBV7-9 and TRBJ1-2; the D is unclear. The CDR3 spans 16 residues. The V gene lost 4 bases and the J gene lost 4 bases, with 19 bases spanning the gap. The germline V gene encodes CDR1 SEHNR and CDR2 FQNEAQ (reference sequence). The CDR3 region has the DNA TGTGCCAGCAGCTCCTCTCAGTGGGCTCCCAGCTATGGCTACACCTTC. As protein: CASSSSQWAPSYGYTF.

The chain carries TRBV7-3 and TRBJ1-1, with no clear D. Germline V gene sequence: CDR1 SGHTA, CDR2 FQGTGA. V gave up 3 bases and J gave up 6 bases, with 8 bases separating them. The CDR3 extends over 12 amino acids. CDR3 region: CASSFHTPEAFF. The CDR3 DNA follows: TGTGCCAGCAGCTTTCATACCCCTGAAGCTTTCTTT.

This clone came up a few times. J is TRBJ2-2 and V is TRBV18, with 9 bases fitting TRBD1. J lost 5 bases, V lost 1 base, and 8 bases had no gene match. Germline loops: CDR1 KGHSH, CDR2 LQKENI. The CDR3 sequence is 17 residues long. The CDR3 loop is CASSPRPGTGRTGELFF. In nucleotides, the CDR3 is TGTGCCAGCTCACCACGTCCGGGGACAGGGAGAACCGGGGAGCTGTTTTTT.

The chain joins TRBV4-2 to TRBJ1-4; the D gene is possibly TRBD1 (5 bases). CDR1 LGHNA and CDR2 YNFKEQ come from the germline V gene. Trimming left V 1 base short and J 8 bases short, with 14 bases between. CDR3 length: 15 residues. Here the CDR3 DNA reads TGTGCCAGCAGCCAAGGTGTAACAGGCGGCGAAAAACTGTTTTTT. Translating it yields CASSQGVTGGEKLFF.

The rearrangement uses TRBV7-6 and TRBJ1-2, with a tentative D call TRBD1 (5 bases). V was cut by 1 base and J by 2 bases, with 8 bases left in between. There are 14 residues in the CDR3. Germline assignment: CDR1 SGHVS and CDR2 FNYEAQ. Here the CDR3 reads CASSLGAGNYGYTF. The DNA for the CDR3 is TGTGCCAGCAGCTTAGGGGCAGGGAACTATGGCTACACCTTC.

This clone was counted a few times. The rearrangement links TRBV5-6 to TRBJ2-5, with D possibly matching TRBD2 (5 bases). Trimming removed 3 bases from V and 1 base from J, with 13 bases in between. Per germline, CDR1 SGHDT and CDR2 YYEEEE. The CDR3 covers 15 residues. Written as DNA, the CDR3 is TGTGCCAGCAGCTACTTCGGGGTCATCCAAGAGACCCAGTACTTC. This codes for CASSYFGVIQETQYF.

This chain joins TRBV4-1 and TRBJ1-5; D remains unclear. The CDR3 spans 17 residues. Trimming stripped 1 base from V and 0 bases from J, with 13 bases between. Germline V lookup: CDR1 MGHRA, CDR2 YSYEKL. CDR3 residues: CASSQATEFDSNQPQHF. Written as DNA, the CDR3 is TGCGCCAGCAGCCAAGCCACAGAGTTCGATAGCAATCAGCCCCAGCATTTT.

The rearrangement joins TRBV18 to TRBJ2-7, with TRBD2 identical over 10 bases. V lost 2 bases to trimming and J lost 6 bases; unmatched junction nucleotides: 10. CDR1 is KGHSH and CDR2 is LQKENI in the germline V gene. The CDR3 has 16 amino acids. The CDR3: CASSPGLAGVSGEQYF. CDR3 bases: TGTGCCAGCTCACCAGGGCTAGCGGGAGTTTCAGGCGAGCAGTACTTC.

The chain links TRBV4-2 to TRBJ2-3, with D possibly TRBD2 on 6 matching bases. Germline V gene sequence: CDR1 LGHNA, CDR2 YNFKEQ. Trimming stripped 6 bases from V and 3 bases from J, with 16 bases between. The CDR3 is made up of 15 amino acids. The CDR3 loop is CASSTVISGTDTQYF. The CDR3 bases are TGTGCCAGCAGTACGGTGATTAGCGGTACAGATACGCAGTATTTT.

The genes are TRBV10-2 and TRBJ1-4; 10 bases match TRBD1. The CDR3 runs to 17 residues. Germline assignment: CDR1 WSHSY and CDR2 SAAADI. V was clipped by 4 bases and J by 5 bases; unmatched bases: 10. CDR3 sequence (DNA): TGCGCCAGCAGTGGTGTGAGGACGGGACAGGGGAATGAAAAACTGTTTTTT. This codes for CASSGVRTGQGNEKLFF.